The 27 T cell receptor beta chains listed next were all sequenced from one sample in a study of blood T cell repertoires in COVID-19. Libraries were prepared by immunoSEQ multiplex PCR; TCRdb keeps only in-frame clonotypes and omits some of them. This table has 300,000 to 350,000 clones, more than 75% appearing once. Sequenced input: PBMCs or T cells enriched from blood (not recorded which). The receptors derive from a woman aged 25-40 years who had recovered from COVID-19.

The chain uses TRBV10-1 and TRBJ2-7; TRBD2 might be the D (5 bases). V was clipped by 8 bases and J by 3 bases, with 14 bases between them. The CDR3 has 13 amino acids. Per germline, CDR1 WNHNN and CDR2 SYGVQD (reference sequence). The CDR3 bases are TGCGCCAGCCCGGGCGGAGGATACTACGAGCAGTACTTC. This gives the protein CASPGGGYYEQYF.

For the CDR3, the DNA is TGTGCCAGCAGCTTGGGACAGGGCGATCAGCCCCAGCATTTT. Protein product: CASSLGQGDQPQHF. The chain uses TRBV5-5 and TRBJ1-5; the match to TRBD1 covers 7 bases. V lost 0 bases to trimming and J lost 5 bases; unmatched junction nucleotides: 2. This CDR3 is built from 14 residues. The germline V gene has CDR1 SGHKS and CDR2 YYEKEE (reference sequence).

V and J are TRBV29-1 and TRBJ2-2, with D perhaps TRBD2 (6 bases). The CDR3 is 15 residues long. The germline V gene encodes CDR1 SQVTM and CDR2 ANQGSEA. V lost 4 bases and J 3 bases, leaving 15 bases between the germline ends. For the CDR3, the DNA is TGCAGCGTTGCAGCACCGGGACTTTACACCGGGGAGCTGTTTTTT. Protein product: CSVAAPGLYTGELFF.

The CDR3 here is CASSTRTGDGYTF. For the CDR3, the DNA is TGTGCCAGCAGTACCAGGACAGGGGACGGCTACACCTTC. The chain links TRBV12-3 or TRBV12-4 to TRBJ1-2; TRBD1 matches at 9 bases. The CDR3 contains 13 residues. The trim removed 5 bases at V and 8 bases at J, leaving 6 bases unmatched.

This sequence joins TRBV5-6 and TRBJ1-6; TRBD1 matches 9 bases. CDR1 SGHDT and CDR2 YYEEEE come from the germline V gene. The CDR3 extends over 16 amino acids. V dropped 2 bases and J dropped 9; count of bases not matched to a gene: 9. The chain's CDR3 is CASSLLQGARGSPLHF. Written as DNA, the CDR3 is TGTGCCAGCAGCTTACTACAGGGGGCGAGGGGTTCACCCCTCCACTTT.

The gene calls are TRBV13 and TRBJ2-6; D possibly corresponds to TRBD2 (7 bases). Trimming took 0 bases from V and 0 from J, leaving 15 bases between them. Germline loops: CDR1 PRHDT, CDR2 FYEKMQ (reference sequence). This CDR3 is 19 amino acids long. CDR3 bases: TGTGCCAGCAGCTTAGGCCTGGGAGGGGGAGGCTCTGGGGCCAACGTCCTGACTTTC. It codes for CASSLGLGGGGSGANVLTF.

The chain couples TRBV2 to TRBJ1-6; D gene uncertain. This CDR3 is built from 14 residues. V shed 6 bases and J shed 6 bases, with 12 bases lying between them. Per the germline V gene, CDR1 is SNHLY and CDR2 is FYNNEI. The CDR3 is CASRLSPGNSPLHF. The CDR3 DNA sequence: TGTGCCAGCAGGCTATCGCCGGGTAATTCACCCCTCCACTTT.

The genes are TRBV18 and TRBJ1-4; TRBD1 is a possible D gene (5 bases). The germline V gene has CDR1 KGHSH and CDR2 LQKENI. The CDR3 is made up of 15 amino acids. V was clipped by 0 bases and J by 6 bases, with 11 bases between them. This CDR3 reads CASSPPIGGDEKLFF. The CDR3 DNA reads TGTGCCAGCTCACCACCAATCGGGGGAGATGAAAAACTGTTTTTT.

This rearrangement joins TRBV5-1 to TRBJ2-3; 10 bases are shared with TRBD2. Germline V gene lookup returns CDR1 SGHRS and CDR2 YFSETQ. This CDR3 is built from 16 residues. J lost 2 bases, V lost 4 bases, and 7 bases had no gene match. The CDR3 nucleotides are TGCGCCAGCAGCCGAATAGCGGGGGGTTCCACAGATACGCAGTATTTT. Residues: CASSRIAGGSTDTQYF.

The chain carries TRBV7-2 and TRBJ2-7; perhaps TRBD2 as D (5 bases). The germline gives CDR1 SGHTA, CDR2 FQGNSA. This CDR3 is 15 amino acids long. Trimming cost V 4 bases and J 3 bases, with 16 bases left between them. CDR3 protein: CASSSLATSGYEQYF. The CDR3 DNA sequence: TGTGCCAGCAGCTCTCTAGCTACTTCGGGCTACGAGCAGTACTTC.

The chain is built from TRBV24-1 and TRBJ2-3; D remains unclear. The CDR3 runs to 13 residues. Germline V gene sequence: CDR1 KGHDR, CDR2 SFDVKD. Deletions cut 0 bases from V and 5 bases from J, with 5 bases between. CDR3 sequence (DNA): TGTGCCACCAGTGATTTGCAGGAAGATACGCAGTATTTT. Residues: CATSDLQEDTQYF.

The rearrangement links TRBV24-1 to TRBJ1-2; weak D call: TRBD1 (5 bases). Germline assignment: CDR1 KGHDR and CDR2 SFDVKD. The CDR3 loop spans 12 amino acids. V lost 5 bases, J lost 6 bases, and 9 bases lay in between. The CDR3 DNA reads TGTGCCACCAGTGCCAGGGATGATGGCTACACCTTC. Encoded protein: CATSARDDGYTF.

The J gene is TRBJ1-6, the V gene TRBV24-1, with TRBD1 as a possible D gene (5 bases). Trimming took 10 bases from V and 0 from J, leaving 12 bases between them. Germline CDR1 and CDR2: KGHDR and SFDVKD. CDR3 length equals 15 residues. The CDR3 region is CATQQASSYNSPLHF. Written as DNA, the CDR3 is TGTGCCACTCAACAGGCGAGCTCCTATAATTCACCCCTCCACTTT.

On this clone: The junction and the germline gene differ at one end; a read error may be behind it. The CDR3 sequence: CASSLAGDRWLF. The CDR3 DNA sequence: TGTGCCAGCAGCTTAGCTGGGGACAGGTGGCTCTTC. V is TRBV11-2 and J is TRBJ2-1, with TRBD1 matching 8 bases. The CDR3 contains 12 residues. CDR1 is SGHAT, CDR2 FQNNGV, per germline.

The chain uses TRBV7-2 and TRBJ1-1, with 7 bases lining up with TRBD1. The CDR3 loop spans 14 amino acids. The trim removed 5 bases at V and 4 bases at J, leaving 7 bases unmatched. CDR1 is SGHTA, CDR2 FQGNSA, per germline. This chain's CDR3 is CASSKRQGITEAFF. CDR3 bases: TGTGCCAGCAGCAAACGACAGGGAATCACTGAAGCTTTCTTT.

The rearrangement joins TRBV5-1 to TRBJ1-1; 9 positions match TRBD1. Germline V gene data show CDR1 as SGHRS and CDR2 as YFSETQ. CDR3 length equals 16 residues. With V trimmed by 2 bases and J by 0 bases, 5 bases remained unmatched. The CDR3 reads CASSLTGGHMNTEAFF. CDR3 DNA: TGCGCCAGCAGCTTAACAGGGGGCCACATGAACACTGAAGCTTTCTTT.

The chain joins TRBV7-8 to TRBJ2-3; perhaps TRBD1 as D (6 bases). The CDR3 length is 14 residues. Germline CDR1 SGHVS, CDR2 FQNEAQ. The germline V and J ends were trimmed by 3 bases and 2 bases, with 9 bases remaining between them. The CDR3 nucleotides read TGTGCCAGCAGCTTTACAGGGAACACAGATACGCAGTATTTT. Its translation: CASSFTGNTDTQYF.

The chain links TRBV18 to TRBJ1-5; 7 bases are shared with TRBD1. The CDR3 sequence is 16 residues long. Germline CDR1 KGHSH, CDR2 LQKENI. V lost 3 bases and J lost 1; bases outside the gene matches: 6. The CDR3 sequence: CASSPLPGGSNQPQHF. CDR3 DNA: TGTGCCAGCTCACCCTTGCCAGGGGGAAGCAATCAGCCCCAGCATTTT.

This clone was observed a handful of times. This chain links TRBV2 with TRBJ2-6; the D gene is possibly TRBD1 (5 bases). Germline V gene data show CDR1 as SNHLY and CDR2 as FYNNEI. V was cut by 5 bases and J by 2 bases, with 10 bases left in between. CDR3 size: 15 residues. CDR3 amino acids: CASSWTPTGANVLTF. The DNA of the CDR3 is TGTGCCAGCAGTTGGACACCTACTGGGGCCAACGTCCTGACTTTC.

This clone was recorded once. V usage is TRBV10-3 and J usage is TRBJ2-1; D gene uncertain. Deletions cut 4 bases from V and 10 bases from J, with 17 bases between. The CDR3 contains 14 residues. Germline-derived CDR1 and CDR2 are ENHRY and SYGVKD. CDR3 sequence (DNA): TGTGCCATCAGTGTCGAAACGAGCCTAGGAGAGCAGTTCTTC. Its protein product is CAISVETSLGEQFF.

The gene calls are TRBV3-1 (or the pseudogene TRBV3-2) and TRBJ1-2; 9 bases align to TRBD1. Germline V CDR1 and CDR2: LGHDT, YNNKEL (reference sequence). The V gene end was trimmed by 3 bases and the J gene end by 8 bases; junction bases not matched to a gene: 10. This CDR3 has 15 residues. The CDR3 DNA follows: TGTGCCAGCAGCCACGAAAACCGGGACAGGGTCGGCTACACCTTC. Translating it yields CASSHENRDRVGYTF.

The CDR3 nucleotides are TGTGCCAGCAGCTTGGTCGACAGGCCAAGTATGCATTTT. It is translated as CASSLVDRPSMHF. The gene calls are TRBV5-8 and TRBJ1-5, with a weak D call TRBD1 (6 bases). The CDR3 contains 13 residues. Trimming took off 0 bases at V and 15 bases at J, with 16 bases between the two ends. CDR1 SGHTS and CDR2 YDEGEE come from the germline V gene. The full variable domain, its missing parts supplied by reference TRBV5-8 and TRBJ1-5, is EAGVTQSPTHLIKTRGQQATLRCSPISGHTSVYWYQQALGLGLQFLLWYDEGEERNRGNFPPRFSGRQFPNYSSELNVNALELEDSALYLCASSLVDRPSMHFGDGTRLSIL.

The chain carries TRBV5-6 and TRBJ1-2; 11 bases are a match to TRBD1. Trimming took 4 bases from V and 2 from J; bases not matched to a gene: 7. The germline gives CDR1 SGHDT, CDR2 YYEEEE. The CDR3 spans 16 residues. CDR3 in DNA: TGTGCCAGCAGCGTACCCGGGACAGGGGGAAACTATGGCTACACCTTC. Residues: CASSVPGTGGNYGYTF.

The rearrangement uses TRBV10-3 and TRBJ2-3; a weak D match, TRBD1 (6 bases). The CDR3 spans 16 residues. Germline-derived CDR1 and CDR2 are ENHRY and SYGVKD. Trimming pared 6 bases from V and 0 bases from J, leaving 16 bases between. The CDR3 DNA reads TGTGCCATCAGCCTACAGGGCGAATCTAGCACAGATACGCAGTATTTT. Translation: CAISLQGESSTDTQYF.

V gene TRBV10-3 combines with J gene TRBJ1-2; 8 bases fit TRBD1. The V and J ends lost 4 bases and 6 bases, in that order; junction bases with no gene match: 7. Germline CDR1 is ENHRY and CDR2 is SYGVKD. There are 14 residues in the CDR3. The DNA of the CDR3 is TGTGCCATCAGTGGGACAGGGAAGGCGGATGGCTACACCTTC. It encodes CAISGTGKADGYTF.

This chain links TRBV19 with TRBJ1-5; tentatively, D is TRBD1 (6 bases). CDR3 size: 16 residues. The germline V gene has CDR1 LNHDA and CDR2 SQIVND (reference sequence). The V end lost 3 bases, the J end lost 2 bases, and 14 bases lay between the germline ends. CDR3 DNA: TGTGCCAGTAGTATTTTGGGGGCTGGCGGCAATCAGCCCCAGCATTTT. Its translation: CASSILGAGGNQPQHF.

The rearrangement uses TRBV18 and TRBJ2-6; weak D call: TRBD2 (7 bases). The CDR3 spans 17 residues. CDR1 is KGHSH, CDR2 LQKENI, per germline. V was trimmed by 3 bases and J by 0 bases, leaving 12 bases between them. CDR3 sequence reads: CASSPGGGPSGANVLTF. Written as DNA, the CDR3 is TGTGCCAGCTCACCTGGGGGGGGGCCCTCTGGGGCCAACGTCCTGACTTTC. Full variable domain (outside the CDR3, taken from reference TRBV18 and TRBJ2-6): NAGVMQNPRHLVRRRGQEARLRCSPMKGHSHVYWYRQLPEEGLKFMVYLQKENIIDESGMPKERFSAEFPKEGPSILRIQQVVRGDSAAYFCASSPGGGPSGANVLTFGAGSRLTVL.